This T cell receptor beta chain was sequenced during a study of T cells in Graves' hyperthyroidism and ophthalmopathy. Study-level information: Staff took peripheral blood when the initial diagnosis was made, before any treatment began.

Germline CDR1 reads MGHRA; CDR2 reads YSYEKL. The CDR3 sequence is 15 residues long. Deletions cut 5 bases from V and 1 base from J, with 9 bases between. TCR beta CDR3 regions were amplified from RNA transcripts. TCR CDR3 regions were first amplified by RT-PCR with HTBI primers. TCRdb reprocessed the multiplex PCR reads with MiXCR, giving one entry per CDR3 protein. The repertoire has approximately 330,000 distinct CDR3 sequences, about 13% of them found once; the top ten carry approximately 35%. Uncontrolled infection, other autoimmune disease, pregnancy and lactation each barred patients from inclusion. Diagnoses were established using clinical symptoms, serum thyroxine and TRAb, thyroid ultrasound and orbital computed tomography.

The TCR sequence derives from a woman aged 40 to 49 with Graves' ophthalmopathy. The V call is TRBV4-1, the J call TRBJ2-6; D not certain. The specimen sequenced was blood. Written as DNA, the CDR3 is TGCGCCAGCAGCATAAAGCATTCTGGGGCCAACGTCCTGACTTTC. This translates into CASSIKHSGANVLTF.